A selection of T cell receptor beta chains follows, all from one sample in a study of blood T cell repertoires in COVID-19. This table comes from immunoSEQ multiplex PCR, and its TCRdb copy is limited to in-frame clones, with some not included. Found here are under 250,000 clones, 75% to 90% of them singletons; the top ten hold 0.72%. Input material: peripheral blood. The receptors shown here come from a middle-aged man with acute or convalescent COVID-19. CDR3s include the opening cysteine and the closing phenylalanine or tryptophan. D genes are given only for firm matches. Clone size is not always given. Where it is, it says once, few, many or a class for expanded clones.

>14|TRBV13|-|TRBJ1-6|-
TGTGCCAGCAGCACTTACAGGGAGAATTCACCCCTCCACTTT
CASSTYRENSPLHF
>15|TRBV19|-|TRBJ2-2|-
TGTGCCAGTACCCTTGGAGGGCTTGGGACCGGGGAGCTGTTTTTT
CASTLGGLGTGELFF
>14|TRBV11-2|TRBD1|TRBJ2-5|-
TGTGCCAGCAGCTTTTGGGGACAGGGGGAGACCCAGTACTTC
CASSFWGQGETQYF
>18|TRBV7-2|TRBD2|TRBJ2-3|-
TGTGCCAGCAGCTTAGCGCATGGGGCGGGAGGTAGGACAGATACGCAGTATTTT
CASSLAHGAGGRTDTQYF
>17|TRBV11-2|TRBD2|TRBJ2-7|-
TGTGCCAGCAGCTTAGGGACTAGCGGGGGCCCTACCTACGAGCAGTACTTC
CASSLGTSGGPTYEQYF
>15|TRBV4-1|-|TRBJ2-7|once
TGCGCCAGCAGCCAAGGGGAGGTCGGGAGTAGAGAGCAGTACTTC
CASSQGEVGSREQYF
>15|TRBV6-5|TRBD1|TRBJ2-7|-
TGTGCCAGCAGAGCCTCGGGGACAGCATCCTACGAGCAGTACTTC
CASRASGTASYEQYF
>16|TRBV29-1|-|TRBJ1-2|-
TGCAGCGTTGAAGGCAACTTGGGCCCCGCTAACTATGGCTACACCTTC
CSVEGNLGPANYGYTF
>16|TRBV11-3|-|TRBJ2-1|-
TGTGCCAGCAGCTCCCATAGCGGAAGCTCCTACAATGAGCAGTTCTTC
CASSSHSGSSYNEQFF
>14|TRBV5-1|-|TRBJ1-1|-
TGCGCCAGCAGCTCCGCGGGGATGAACACTGAAGCTTTCTTT
CASSSAGMNTEAFF
>14|TRBV19|TRBD2|TRBJ2-7|few
TGTGCCAGTAGTATGGGGACTAGCGGGATCGAGCAGTACTTC
CASSMGTSGIEQYF
>13|TRBV12-3/TRBV12-4|-|TRBJ1-5|-
TGTGCCAGCAGCACAGGGAACAATCAGCCCCAGCATTTT
CASSTGNNQPQHF
>15|TRBV19|-|TRBJ2-1|-
TGTGCCAGTACCGAGCGTTGGGGGCTTAACAATGAGCAGTTCTTC
CASTERWGLNNEQFF
>15|TRBV11-2|-|TRBJ2-5|once
TGTGCCAGCAGCTTAGGCGGAAACTCATGGGAGACCCAGTACTTC
CASSLGGNSWETQYF
>12|TRBV18|-|TRBJ2-7|once
TGTGCCAGCTCCGTCGGAGGGAGCGAGCAGTACTTC
CASSVGGSEQYF
>19|TRBV7-8|-|TRBJ1-6|-
TGTGCCAGCAGCTTACACAGGCGGGACCAATACTCTTATAATTCACCCCTCCACTTT
CASSLHRRDQYSYNSPLHF
>12|TRBV29-1|-|TRBJ2-7|-
TGCAGCGTTGAATCTGAGGGCCACGAGCAGTACTTC
CSVESEGHEQYF